This TCR beta chain was identified in a study of T-cell reconstitution after alpha-beta-depleted transplantation in children. This clonotype has just a few counts. Trimming pared 5 bases from V and 1 base from J, leaving 9 bases between. The CDR3 sequence is 13 residues long. Germline V gene sequence: CDR1 SGHRS, CDR2 YFSETQ. Construction of the TCRbeta library involved unique molecular identifiers. TCRdb re-derived calls from the PCR reads in MiXCR, one entry per CDR3 protein. The table records 400,000 to 500,000 distinct CDR3 sequences, around 9.9% of them present only once. The chain has TRBV5-1 and TRBJ1-1; D is perhaps TRBD1 (5 bases). The specimen was PBMCs from the stem cell graft donor, collected from the stem cell graft. This TCR came from a human donor who donated a stem cell graft to a child with acute myeloid leukemia. The CDR3 protein is CASRGTGNTEAFF. The DNA for the CDR3 is TGCGCCAGCAGAGGGACGGGGAACACTGAAGCTTTCTTT.